A selection of T cell receptor beta chains follows, all from one sample in a study of cytomegalovirus exposure and HLA in healthy donors. Clones were read by immunoSEQ multiplex PCR, and TCRdb kept only the in-frame ones, dropping some. The sample lists over 200,000 clones, around 89% occurring once. Input material: PBMCs. The origin of the receptors is a woman aged 18 to 35 in good health and CMV-seronegative. CDR3s leave out the opening cysteine and the closing phenylalanine or tryptophan. Fields, in order: CDR3 protein, V gene, D gene, clone size. D genes are given only for firm matches. Clone size is shown for a subset of rows, as once, few, many or a class of expanded clone.

CDR3 protein: ASSLGHNQETQY
V gene: TRBV10-1
D gene: -
clone size: -

CDR3 protein: ASTPGGTYNEQF
V gene: TRBV7-2
D gene: TRBD2
clone size: -

CDR3 protein: ASSIAGGRVFGDTQY
V gene: TRBV19
D gene: TRBD2
clone size: -

CDR3 protein: ASSPWTVFNYGYT
V gene: TRBV18
D gene: -
clone size: -

CDR3 protein: ASSPGPGQGGETQY
V gene: TRBV5-6
D gene: TRBD1
clone size: -

CDR3 protein: ASSLGPYTEAF
V gene: TRBV27
D gene: -
clone size: -

CDR3 protein: ASSLFGAGGSGYT
V gene: TRBV7-9
D gene: TRBD1
clone size: -

CDR3 protein: ASSLRGSQSQETQY
V gene: TRBV5-1
D gene: -
clone size: -

CDR3 protein: ASGKTAGNTIY
V gene: TRBV6-1
D gene: -
clone size: -

CDR3 protein: ASSLGLAGEQY
V gene: TRBV19
D gene: TRBD2
clone size: -

CDR3 protein: ASSYSGVIHEQY
V gene: TRBV6-5
D gene: -
clone size: once

CDR3 protein: ASSSFIQGDEQY
V gene: TRBV19
D gene: -
clone size: -

CDR3 protein: ASSLVGTGEAGNEQF
V gene: TRBV7-9
D gene: -
clone size: -

CDR3 protein: AISETQGSGNTIY
V gene: TRBV10-3
D gene: -
clone size: few

CDR3 protein: ASSYVKGYEQF
V gene: TRBV6-5
D gene: -
clone size: -

CDR3 protein: ASSLAQRENSNYGYT
V gene: TRBV7-9
D gene: -
clone size: once

CDR3 protein: ASSSTRTSGAYEQY
V gene: TRBV6-5
D gene: TRBD2
clone size: -

CDR3 protein: ASSLGGDQPQH
V gene: TRBV7-9
D gene: -
clone size: -

CDR3 protein: ASSFEHRETQY
V gene: TRBV7-3
D gene: -
clone size: once